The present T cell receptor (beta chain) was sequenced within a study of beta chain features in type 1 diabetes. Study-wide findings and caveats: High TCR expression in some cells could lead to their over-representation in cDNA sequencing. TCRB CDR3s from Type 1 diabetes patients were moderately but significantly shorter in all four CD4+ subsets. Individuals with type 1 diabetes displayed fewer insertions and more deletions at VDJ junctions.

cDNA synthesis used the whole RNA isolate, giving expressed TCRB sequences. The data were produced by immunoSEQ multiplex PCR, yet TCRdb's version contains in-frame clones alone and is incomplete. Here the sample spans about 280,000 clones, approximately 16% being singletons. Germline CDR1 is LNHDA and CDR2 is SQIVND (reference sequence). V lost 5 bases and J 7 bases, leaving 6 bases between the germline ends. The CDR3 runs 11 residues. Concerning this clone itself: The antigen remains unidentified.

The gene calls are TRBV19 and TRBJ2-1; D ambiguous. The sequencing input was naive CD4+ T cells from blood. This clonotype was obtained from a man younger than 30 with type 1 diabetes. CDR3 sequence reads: CASSPANEQFF. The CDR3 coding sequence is TGTGCCAGTAGTCCCGCGAATGAGCAGTTCTTC.